The rows below give T cell receptor beta chains drawn from one sample of a study of blood T cell repertoires in COVID-19. Libraries were prepared by immunoSEQ multiplex PCR; TCRdb keeps only in-frame clonotypes and omits some of them. The sample lists around 220,000 clones, 65% to 85% occurring once. The sample taken for sequencing was peripheral blood. These receptors all come from a woman older than 75 with acute or convalescent COVID-19. The CDR3 runs from the conserved cysteine through the conserved F or W. Fields, in order: clone size, J gene, D gene, V gene, CDR3 DNA, CDR3 protein. The D gene is left open where the match is weak. The size of a clone is reported for some rows only, either as once, few or many, or as a class for expanded clones.

clone size: -; J gene: TRBJ1-5; D gene: -; V gene: TRBV19; CDR3 DNA: TGTGCCAGTAGTATAAGCTACAATCAGCCCCAGCATTTT; CDR3 protein: CASSISYNQPQHF
clone size: once; J gene: TRBJ2-3; D gene: -; V gene: TRBV9; CDR3 DNA: TGTGCCAGCAGCCCAACCGGACTGGTCACAGATACGCAGTATTTT; CDR3 protein: CASSPTGLVTDTQYF
clone size: -; J gene: TRBJ1-1; D gene: -; V gene: TRBV6-2/TRBV6-3; CDR3 DNA: TGTGCCAGCAGTATTGAACAGGGACCCGAAGCTTTCTTT; CDR3 protein: CASSIEQGPEAFF
clone size: few; J gene: TRBJ1-1; D gene: -; V gene: TRBV3-1/TRBV3-2; CDR3 DNA: TGTGCCAGCACACTTTCGACAGGGAACACTGAAGCTTTCTTT; CDR3 protein: CASTLSTGNTEAFF
clone size: -; J gene: TRBJ1-1; D gene: TRBD1; V gene: TRBV10-1; CDR3 DNA: TGCGCCAGTTTACCCTCCGGGACAGGGGGCACTGAAGCTTTCTTT; CDR3 protein: CASLPSGTGGTEAFF
clone size: -; J gene: TRBJ2-7; D gene: -; V gene: TRBV29-1; CDR3 DNA: TGCAGCGTTCGTTTTACAGGGGAGGAGAAACAGTACTTC; CDR3 protein: CSVRFTGEEKQYF
clone size: -; J gene: TRBJ2-7; D gene: TRBD1; V gene: TRBV18; CDR3 DNA: TGTGCCAGCTCACCACGGACGACAGGGTCCTACGAGCAGTACTTC; CDR3 protein: CASSPRTTGSYEQYF
clone size: -; J gene: TRBJ2-7; D gene: -; V gene: TRBV21-1; CDR3 DNA: TGTGCCAGCAGCCCCCGACAGGGGCTGGAAAACGAGCAGTACTTC; CDR3 protein: CASSPRQGLENEQYF
clone size: -; J gene: TRBJ1-1; D gene: -; V gene: TRBV19; CDR3 DNA: TGTGCCAGTAGCCGGCCAGGCCGTAAATTGAACACTGAAGCTTTCTTT; CDR3 protein: CASSRPGRKLNTEAFF
clone size: few; J gene: TRBJ1-2; D gene: TRBD1; V gene: TRBV5-1; CDR3 DNA: TGCGCCAGCAGCTCGGGACAGCCCCCCTATGGCTACACCTTC; CDR3 protein: CASSSGQPPYGYTF
clone size: -; J gene: TRBJ1-1; D gene: -; V gene: TRBV10-3; CDR3 DNA: TGTGCCATCAGTGTACCAGGGCCGAACACTGAAGCTTTCTTT; CDR3 protein: CAISVPGPNTEAFF
clone size: -; J gene: TRBJ1-5; D gene: -; V gene: TRBV7-8; CDR3 DNA: TGTGCCAGCAGCTTAGCGCTTGAGAATCAGCCCCAGCATTTT; CDR3 protein: CASSLALENQPQHF
clone size: -; J gene: TRBJ2-3; D gene: TRBD2; V gene: TRBV10-3; CDR3 DNA: TGTGCCATCAGTGACCCGGAGGGATCCGGGACTAGCGTCACAGATACGCAGTATTTT; CDR3 protein: CAISDPEGSGTSVTDTQYF
clone size: -; J gene: TRBJ1-4; D gene: TRBD1; V gene: TRBV6-2/TRBV6-3; CDR3 DNA: TGTGCCAGCAGCGCGACAGGGGTAGGGGAAAAACTGTTTTTT; CDR3 protein: CASSATGVGEKLFF
clone size: -; J gene: TRBJ1-6; D gene: -; V gene: TRBV7-3; CDR3 DNA: TGTGCCAGCAGCCCCGGTTCCGTGGGCAATTCACCCCTCCACTTT; CDR3 protein: CASSPGSVGNSPLHF
clone size: -; J gene: TRBJ1-1; D gene: -; V gene: TRBV4-1; CDR3 DNA: TGCGCCAGCAGCCAAGATCATGGCAACACTGAAGCTTTCTTT; CDR3 protein: CASSQDHGNTEAFF
clone size: few; J gene: TRBJ1-5; D gene: TRBD1; V gene: TRBV4-2; CDR3 DNA: TGTGCCAGCAGCCCTACAGGGGCAAATCAGCCCCAGCATTTT; CDR3 protein: CASSPTGANQPQHF
clone size: few; J gene: TRBJ2-7; D gene: TRBD2; V gene: TRBV19; CDR3 DNA: TGTGCCAGTAGTCCGTGGGGACTAGCGGGACCACCCACCGAGCAGTACTTC; CDR3 protein: CASSPWGLAGPPTEQYF
clone size: once; J gene: TRBJ2-2; D gene: -; V gene: TRBV19; CDR3 DNA: TGTGCCAGTAGCCATATTAGAAAAGGAGGAACTATGCCCGGGGAGCTGTTTTTT; CDR3 protein: CASSHIRKGGTMPGELFF
clone size: -; J gene: TRBJ1-3; D gene: -; V gene: TRBV7-9; CDR3 DNA: TGTGCCAGCAGCTTCGACCAGGGGTGGAACACCATATATTTT; CDR3 protein: CASSFDQGWNTIYF
clone size: -; J gene: TRBJ1-4; D gene: TRBD1; V gene: TRBV2; CDR3 DNA: TGTGCCAGCAGTATCGTCCGGACAGGGGATGAAAAACTGTTTTTT; CDR3 protein: CASSIVRTGDEKLFF
clone size: -; J gene: TRBJ2-7; D gene: -; V gene: TRBV6-5; CDR3 DNA: TGTGCCAGCAGCGATAATACGGGGTACGAGCAGTACTTC; CDR3 protein: CASSDNTGYEQYF
clone size: once; J gene: TRBJ1-2; D gene: TRBD1; V gene: TRBV2; CDR3 DNA: TGTGCCAGCAGTGAACTGACAGGGGCGGCGGGCTACACCTTC; CDR3 protein: CASSELTGAAGYTF
clone size: -; J gene: TRBJ2-2; D gene: -; V gene: TRBV21-1; CDR3 DNA: TGTGCCAGCAGCAAAGAACTAGCGGGAGGGCTAAGGCGGGGAGCTGTTTTT; CDR3 protein: CASSKELAGGLRRGAVF
clone size: -; J gene: TRBJ2-7; D gene: -; V gene: TRBV19; CDR3 DNA: TGTGCCAGTAGCACGGGGAAAGGATACGAGCAGTACTTC; CDR3 protein: CASSTGKGYEQYF
clone size: -; J gene: TRBJ1-5; D gene: -; V gene: TRBV19; CDR3 DNA: TGTGCCAGTAGTACAAACTCCGGGAGCAATCAGCCCCAGCATTTT; CDR3 protein: CASSTNSGSNQPQHF
clone size: few; J gene: TRBJ2-7; D gene: TRBD1; V gene: TRBV24-1; CDR3 DNA: TGTGCCACCAGTGATTCGGTGGCCGACAGGGCCTACGAGCAGTACTTC; CDR3 protein: CATSDSVADRAYEQYF
clone size: -; J gene: TRBJ2-7; D gene: TRBD1; V gene: TRBV19; CDR3 DNA: TGTGCCAGTAGTCCTCCCGGACAGGGCGAGCAGTACTTC; CDR3 protein: CASSPPGQGEQYF
clone size: -; J gene: TRBJ1-6; D gene: -; V gene: TRBV4-3; CDR3 DNA: TGCGCCAGCAGCCGAACACGGGATAATTCACCCCTCCACTTT; CDR3 protein: CASSRTRDNSPLHF
clone size: -; J gene: TRBJ2-3; D gene: -; V gene: TRBV15; CDR3 DNA: TGTGCCACCAGCAGAGAAGGCGGGATGGGCACAGATACGCAGTATTTT; CDR3 protein: CATSREGGMGTDTQYF
clone size: -; J gene: TRBJ2-3; D gene: TRBD2; V gene: TRBV24-1; CDR3 DNA: TGTGCCACCGCCGGGGGGGGTTTCGACACGCAGTATTTT; CDR3 protein: CATAGGGFDTQYF
clone size: -; J gene: TRBJ1-6; D gene: TRBD1; V gene: TRBV10-3; CDR3 DNA: TGTGCCACCGGGACAGGGGAATCACCCCTCCACTTT; CDR3 protein: CATGTGESPLHF
clone size: -; J gene: TRBJ1-3; D gene: TRBD1; V gene: TRBV2; CDR3 DNA: TGTGCCAGCCGAGGGGGCGGAAACACCATATATTTT; CDR3 protein: CASRGGGNTIYF
clone size: once; J gene: TRBJ2-7; D gene: -; V gene: TRBV5-6; CDR3 DNA: TGTGCCAGCAGCTTGGGAGGTGGGGGCCTCTACGAGCAGTACTTC; CDR3 protein: CASSLGGGGLYEQYF
clone size: few; J gene: TRBJ1-5; D gene: -; V gene: TRBV6-5; CDR3 DNA: TGTGCCAGCAGTTACTTGACGGGGCCCCAGCATTTT; CDR3 protein: CASSYLTGPQHF
clone size: -; J gene: TRBJ2-7; D gene: -; V gene: TRBV6-5; CDR3 DNA: TGTGCCAGCACCCCTGGGCTCTCCTACGAGCAGTACTTC; CDR3 protein: CASTPGLSYEQYF
clone size: -; J gene: TRBJ2-1; D gene: -; V gene: TRBV5-1; CDR3 DNA: TGCGCCAGCAGCTTGGTTCTAGATGGTTACAATGAGCAGTTCTTC; CDR3 protein: CASSLVLDGYNEQFF
clone size: -; J gene: TRBJ2-3; D gene: TRBD2; V gene: TRBV7-2; CDR3 DNA: TGTGCCAGCAGCACTAGCGGGAGTTATACGCAGTATTTT; CDR3 protein: CASSTSGSYTQYF
clone size: -; J gene: TRBJ1-1; D gene: TRBD1; V gene: TRBV11-3; CDR3 DNA: TGTGCCAGCAGCCTGGACAGGGAAACTGAAGCTTTCTTT; CDR3 protein: CASSLDRETEAFF
clone size: few; J gene: TRBJ1-1; D gene: -; V gene: TRBV6-6; CDR3 DNA: TGTGCCAGCAGTTCCCATAACAGGAACCTGAACACTGAAGCTTTCTTT; CDR3 protein: CASSSHNRNLNTEAFF
clone size: -; J gene: TRBJ2-3; D gene: TRBD1; V gene: TRBV11-2; CDR3 DNA: TGTGCCAGCAGCCCAGGAACAGGGGGTGGTACAGATACGCAGTATTTT; CDR3 protein: CASSPGTGGGTDTQYF
clone size: -; J gene: TRBJ2-3; D gene: TRBD2; V gene: TRBV11-2; CDR3 DNA: TGTGCCAGCAGCCCCACTAGCGGGGGGGCCGGAGGTACGCAGTATTTT; CDR3 protein: CASSPTSGGAGGTQYF
clone size: -; J gene: TRBJ2-6; D gene: -; V gene: TRBV7-2; CDR3 DNA: TGTGCCAGCAGCTTGGGTACAGGGTTCCCCCCTGGGGCCAACGTCCTGACTTTC; CDR3 protein: CASSLGTGFPPGANVLTF
clone size: -; J gene: TRBJ1-4; D gene: -; V gene: TRBV9; CDR3 DNA: TGTGCCAGCAGCGAACCCGGACAGTCTGAAAAACTGTTTTTT; CDR3 protein: CASSEPGQSEKLFF
clone size: -; J gene: TRBJ1-3; D gene: TRBD1; V gene: TRBV2; CDR3 DNA: TGTGCCAGCAGACGGGACAGCTCTGGAAACACCATATATTTT; CDR3 protein: CASRRDSSGNTIYF
clone size: -; J gene: TRBJ2-2; D gene: -; V gene: TRBV7-8; CDR3 DNA: TGTGCCAGCAGCGCGATTCTTTCTGACACCGGGGAGCTGTTTTTT; CDR3 protein: CASSAILSDTGELFF
clone size: -; J gene: TRBJ1-2; D gene: TRBD1; V gene: TRBV12-3/TRBV12-4; CDR3 DNA: TGTGCCAGCCGCAGGGGGACCTTCTATGGCTACACCTTC; CDR3 protein: CASRRGTFYGYTF
clone size: once; J gene: TRBJ2-1; D gene: -; V gene: TRBV11-2; CDR3 DNA: TGTGCCAGCAGCTTAGAGGTGGGGCTGAGCTCCTACAATGAGCAGTTCTTC; CDR3 protein: CASSLEVGLSSYNEQFF
clone size: -; J gene: TRBJ2-7; D gene: TRBD2; V gene: TRBV28; CDR3 DNA: TGTGCCAGCAGTCCATCCAGGGTCGCGGGAGACAACGAGCAGTACTTC; CDR3 protein: CASSPSRVAGDNEQYF
clone size: -; J gene: TRBJ2-5; D gene: TRBD1; V gene: TRBV9; CDR3 DNA: TGTGCCAGCAGCCCGACCTTCAACAGGGGAGAGACCCAGTACTTC; CDR3 protein: CASSPTFNRGETQYF